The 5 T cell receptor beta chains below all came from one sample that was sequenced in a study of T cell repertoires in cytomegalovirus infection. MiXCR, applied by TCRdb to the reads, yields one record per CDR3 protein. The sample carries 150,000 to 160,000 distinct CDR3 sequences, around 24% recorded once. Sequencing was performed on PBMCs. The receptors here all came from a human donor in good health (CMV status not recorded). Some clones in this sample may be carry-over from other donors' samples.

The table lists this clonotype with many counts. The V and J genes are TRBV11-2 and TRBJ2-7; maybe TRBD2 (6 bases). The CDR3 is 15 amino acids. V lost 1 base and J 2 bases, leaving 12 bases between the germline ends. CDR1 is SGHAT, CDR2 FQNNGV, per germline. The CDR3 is CASSLGVGGTYEQYF. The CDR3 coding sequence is TGTGCCAGCAGCTTAGGTGTAGGCGGGACCTACGAGCAGTACTTC.

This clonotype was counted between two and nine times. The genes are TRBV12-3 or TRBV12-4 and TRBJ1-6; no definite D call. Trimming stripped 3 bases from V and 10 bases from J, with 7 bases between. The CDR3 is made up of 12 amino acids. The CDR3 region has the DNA TGTGCCAGCAGTTTCCGGTCCTCACCCCTCCACTTT. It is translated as CASSFRSSPLHF.

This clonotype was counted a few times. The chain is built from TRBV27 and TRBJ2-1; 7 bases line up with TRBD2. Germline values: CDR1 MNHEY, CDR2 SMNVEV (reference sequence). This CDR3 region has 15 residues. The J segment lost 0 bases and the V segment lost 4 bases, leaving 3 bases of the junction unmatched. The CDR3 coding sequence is TGTGCCAGCAGTTGGGAGGGGCTCTCCTACAATGAGCAGTTCTTC. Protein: CASSWEGLSYNEQFF.

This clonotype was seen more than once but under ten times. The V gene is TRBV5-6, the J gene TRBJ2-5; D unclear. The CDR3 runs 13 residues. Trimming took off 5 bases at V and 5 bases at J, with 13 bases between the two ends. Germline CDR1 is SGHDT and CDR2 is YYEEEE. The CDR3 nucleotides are TGTGCCAGCAGATCACTCGGCGTGGAGACCCAGTACTTC. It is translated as CASRSLGVETQYF.

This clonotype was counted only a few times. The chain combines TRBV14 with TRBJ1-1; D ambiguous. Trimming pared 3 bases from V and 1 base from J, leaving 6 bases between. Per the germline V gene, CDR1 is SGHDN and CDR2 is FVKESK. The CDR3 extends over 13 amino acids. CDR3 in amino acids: CASSQLGNTEAFF. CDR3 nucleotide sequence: TGTGCCAGCAGCCAGTTGGGGAACACTGAAGCTTTCTTT.